These 15 T cell receptor beta chains share one sample of origin, sequenced in a study of blood T cell repertoires in COVID-19. Libraries were prepared by immunoSEQ multiplex PCR; TCRdb keeps only in-frame clonotypes and omits some of them. Of roughly 41,000 clones detected, approximately 74% appear once; the ten largest clones hold 10%. Material: peripheral blood. Receptors originate from a man aged 65 to 79 with COVID-19, enrolled during active disease.

This sequence joins TRBV5-1 and TRBJ2-1, with 7 bases matching TRBD1. J gave up 8 bases and V 2 bases, and 7 bases lay outside the gene matches. The CDR3 runs to 14 residues. Germline lookup yields CDR1 SGHRS and CDR2 YFSETQ. Written as DNA, the CDR3 is TGCGCCAGCAGCTTCCCGACAGGGTCTTATGAGCAGTTCTTC. It specifies CASSFPTGSYEQFF.

This clone was detected only once. The chain carries TRBV28 and TRBJ1-5, with TRBD1 identical over 8 bases. CDR3 size: 14 residues. V was clipped by 6 bases and J by 6 bases; unmatched bases: 7. Germline V lookup: CDR1 MDHEN, CDR2 SYDVKM. The CDR3 loop reads CASSSGGSSQPQHF. In DNA, the CDR3 is TGTGCCAGCAGCTCAGGGGGCTCCAGTCAGCCCCAGCATTTT.

For the CDR3, the DNA is TGCGCCAGCAGACGACTAGAGGGAGGATTGTACAATGAGCAGTTCTTC. Translated, it gives CASRRLEGGLYNEQFF. The J gene is TRBJ2-1, the V gene TRBV4-1; D may be TRBD2 (6 bases). CDR1 is MGHRA and CDR2 is YSYEKL in the germline V gene. The CDR3 is 16 residues long. V shed 6 bases and J shed 4 bases, with 19 bases lying between them.

The V and J genes are TRBV12-3 or TRBV12-4 and TRBJ2-7; weak D call: TRBD1 (6 bases). The CDR3 is 13 residues long. Trimming took 5 bases from V and 3 from J, leaving 11 bases between them. CDR3 sequence reads: CASSRAGVYEQYF. For the CDR3, the DNA is TGTGCCAGCAGTAGGGCAGGGGTCTACGAGCAGTACTTC.

This clone was detected only a few times. This CDR3 is CASSQGPRTGTYEQYF. CDR3 DNA: TGCGCCAGCAGTCAAGGTCCTCGGACAGGGACCTACGAGCAGTACTTC. V usage is TRBV23-1 and J usage is TRBJ2-7; TRBD1 matches 8 bases. TRBV23-1 is an open reading frame, and its role is uncertain. The ends lost 2 bases at V and 2 bases at J; junction bases unmatched: 8. CDR3 length: 16 amino acids.

The chain joins TRBV28 to TRBJ2-2; a possible D gene is TRBD1 (6 bases). V was cut by 8 bases and J by 4 bases, with 14 bases left in between. The germline V gene has CDR1 MDHEN and CDR2 SYDVKM. This CDR3 has 14 amino acids. The CDR3 is CASGRGSITGELFF. The CDR3 DNA follows: TGTGCCAGCGGAAGGGGGTCGATCACCGGGGAGCTGTTTTTT.

This chain links TRBV9 with TRBJ2-7, with D perhaps matching TRBD2 (5 bases). The V and J ends lost 2 bases and 3 bases respectively, with 12 bases between them. Germline V CDR1 and CDR2: SGDLS, YYNGEE. CDR3 length: 14 amino acids. For the CDR3, the DNA is TGTGCCAGCAGCGTCGGGGAAAATTACTACGAGCAGTACTTC. Its protein product is CASSVGENYYEQYF.

This rearrangement joins TRBV5-1 to TRBJ2-7; 12 nucleotides match TRBD2. This CDR3 is 16 amino acids long. The V gene's germline CDR1 is SGHRS and CDR2 YFSETQ. V shed 1 base, J shed 0 bases, and the junction held 2 bases outside the gene matches. DNA of the CDR3: TGCGCCAGCAGCTTGCCTAGCGGGGGGGTCTCCTACGAGCAGTACTTC. Protein: CASSLPSGGVSYEQYF. The full variable domain, its missing parts supplied by reference TRBV5-1 and TRBJ2-7, is KAGVTQTPRYLIKTRGQQVTLSCSPISGHRSVSWYQQTPGQGLQFLFEYFSETQRNKGNFPGRFSGRQFSNSRSEMNVSTLELGDSALYLCASSLPSGGVSYEQYFGPGTRLTVT.

The V and J genes are TRBV3-1 (or the pseudogene TRBV3-2) and TRBJ2-5; TRBD2 matches 8 bases. CDR1 and CDR2 (germline): LGHDT, YNNKEL (reference sequence). Trimming removed 2 bases from V and 3 bases from J; junction bases left unmatched: 8. The CDR3 contains 16 residues. DNA of the CDR3: TGTGCCAGCAGCCAAATAAGAACTAGCGGTGAAGAGACCCAGTACTTC. It translates to CASSQIRTSGEETQYF.

The chain couples TRBV10-1 to TRBJ2-5; D might be TRBD2 (5 bases). This CDR3 contains 13 residues. Trimming removed 5 bases from V and 2 bases from J, with 9 bases in between. Germline loops: CDR1 WNHNN, CDR2 SYGVQD (reference sequence). The CDR3 spells CASSLSGQETQYF. CDR3 DNA sequence: TGCGCCAGCAGTCTTTCGGGACAAGAGACCCAGTACTTC.

In its sample, this clone was seen once. This chain connects TRBV2 to TRBJ1-5, with D uncertain. The ends were cut back, 7 bases at V and 4 bases at J, with 14 bases in the middle. Germline values: CDR1 SNHLY, CDR2 FYNNEI. The CDR3 runs 14 residues. The CDR3: CASTQGRENQPQHF. The DNA for the CDR3 is TGTGCCAGCACCCAAGGGCGGGAAAATCAGCCCCAGCATTTT.

The CDR3 bases are TGTGCCAGCAGTGAAGGGGGACAGGGCAATCAGCCCCAGCATTTT. This sequence encodes CASSEGGQGNQPQHF. The chain uses TRBV2 and TRBJ1-5; 8 nucleotides align to TRBD1. The CDR3 is made up of 15 amino acids. V shed 1 base and J 2 bases; nucleotides not matched to a gene: 1. CDR1 SNHLY and CDR2 FYNNEI come from the germline V gene. The whole variable domain, remainder taken from reference TRBV2 and TRBJ1-5, is EPEVTQTPSHQVTQMGQEVILRCVPISNHLYFYWYRQILGQKVEFLVSFYNNEISEKSEIFDDQFSVERPDGSNFTLKIRSTKLEDSAMYFCASSEGGQGNQPQHFGDGTRLSIL.

V is TRBV13 and J is TRBJ2-7, with 12 bases lining up with TRBD2. This CDR3 contains 18 residues. V lost 5 bases and J lost 2; bases outside the gene matches: 13. Germline CDR1 and CDR2: PRHDT and FYEKMQ (reference sequence). This CDR3 reads CASSPLLGTSGLAYEQYF. The CDR3 DNA follows: TGTGCCAGCAGCCCACTCCTCGGGACTAGCGGGCTTGCCTACGAGCAGTACTTC.

A few counts support this clone. The genes are TRBV18 and TRBJ1-5, with a weak D call TRBD1 (6 bases). Germline V gives CDR1 KGHSH, CDR2 LQKENI. V was clipped by 6 bases and J by 2 bases, with 11 bases between them. This CDR3 spans 14 amino acids. This chain's CDR3 is CASSTGNGNQPQHF. As DNA, the CDR3 is TGTGCCAGCTCCACAGGGAATGGCAATCAGCCCCAGCATTTT.

The V call is TRBV7-9, the J call TRBJ2-2; 7 positions match TRBD1. The CDR3 loop spans 16 amino acids. CDR1 and CDR2 from the germline V gene are SEHNR and FQNEAQ (reference sequence). Trimming took 6 bases from V and 0 from J; bases not matched to a gene: 7. This CDR3 is CASSSRQGTNTGELFF. DNA of the CDR3: TGTGCCAGCAGTTCAAGACAGGGAACGAACACCGGGGAGCTGTTTTTT.